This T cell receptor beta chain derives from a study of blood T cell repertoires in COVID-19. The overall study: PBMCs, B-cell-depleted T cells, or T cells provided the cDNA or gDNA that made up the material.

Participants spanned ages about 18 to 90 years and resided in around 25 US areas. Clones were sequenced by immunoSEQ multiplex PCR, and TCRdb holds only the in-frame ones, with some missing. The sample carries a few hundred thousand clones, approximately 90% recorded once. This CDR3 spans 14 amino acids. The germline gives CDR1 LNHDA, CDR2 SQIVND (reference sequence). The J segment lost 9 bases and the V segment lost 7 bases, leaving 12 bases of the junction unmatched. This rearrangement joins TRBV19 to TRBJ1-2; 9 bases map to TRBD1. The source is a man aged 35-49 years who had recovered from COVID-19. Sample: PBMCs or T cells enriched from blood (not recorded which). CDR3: CASIQGQGLFSYTF. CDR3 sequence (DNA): TGTGCCAGTATCCAGGGACAGGGATTATTTAGCTACACCTTC.